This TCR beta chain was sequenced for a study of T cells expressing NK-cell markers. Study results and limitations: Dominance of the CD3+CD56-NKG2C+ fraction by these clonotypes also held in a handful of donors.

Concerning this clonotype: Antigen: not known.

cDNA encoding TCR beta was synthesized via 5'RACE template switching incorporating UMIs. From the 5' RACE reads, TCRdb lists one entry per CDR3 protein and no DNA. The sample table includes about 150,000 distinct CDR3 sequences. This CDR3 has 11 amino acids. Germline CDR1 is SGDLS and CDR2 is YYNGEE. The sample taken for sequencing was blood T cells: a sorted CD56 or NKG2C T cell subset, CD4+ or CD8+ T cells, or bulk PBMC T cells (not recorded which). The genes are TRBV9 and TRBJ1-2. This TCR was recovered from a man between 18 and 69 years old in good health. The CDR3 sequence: CASRTAYGYTF.